What follows is one T cell receptor beta chain and its context. Its specificity is unknown. Unstimulated PBMCs were sorted into CD3+CD4+ and CD3+CD8+ populations. Assay used: immunoSEQ multiplex PCR; TCRdb lists only in-frame clones, some missing. Of 77,000 or so clones listed, over 70% were seen once; the top ten hold approximately 0.77%. The sample comes from a study of T cell clones after liver transplantation. Study-level information: Samples came from ITN030ST, which attempted immunosuppression withdrawal within 2 years of liver transplantation. Whole-study findings and limits: Post-transplant time points were not standardized, so conclusions are preliminary. Migration into the graft, not deletion, may explain lost graft donor-reactive T cells.

V lost 2 bases and J 4 bases, leaving 12 bases between the germline ends. CDR1 MNHEY and CDR2 SVGAGI come from the germline V gene. CDR3 size: 15 residues. The genes are TRBV6-5 and TRBJ2-1, with D perhaps being TRBD1 or TRBD2 (5 bases each). Sequenced here: CD4+ T cells from blood, sampled 12 months after liver transplant. The TCR comes from a human patient who received a liver transplant. Some T cells may have come from the graft donor. CDR3: CASSYQVGVYNEQFF. The CDR3 coding sequence is TGTGCCAGCAGTTACCAGGTGGGGGTGTACAATGAGCAGTTCTTC.